This T cell receptor beta chain is drawn from a study of blood T cell repertoires in COVID-19. For the study at large: Sources were T cells, B-cell-depleted T cells, or PBMCs; the material itself was cDNA or gDNA.

Clones were read by immunoSEQ multiplex PCR, and TCRdb kept only the in-frame ones, dropping some. Of approximately 300,000 clones in the sample, 83% are singletons; the top ten hold 1% to 1.5%. The CDR3 is 18 amino acids. The germline gives CDR1 LGHDT, CDR2 YNNKEL (reference sequence). Trimming pared 1 base from V and 0 bases from J, leaving 15 bases between. The sequenced sample consisted of peripheral blood. This sequence joins TRBV3-1 (or the pseudogene TRBV3-2) and TRBJ2-2, with D perhaps matching TRBD2 (6 bases). This clonotype originated in a woman in her forties or fifties with acute or convalescent COVID-19. CDR3 in DNA: TGTGCCAGCAGCCAAGGGGCCGGCGGGACCACGAACACCGGGGAGCTGTTTTTT. Its translation: CASSQGAGGTTNTGELFF.